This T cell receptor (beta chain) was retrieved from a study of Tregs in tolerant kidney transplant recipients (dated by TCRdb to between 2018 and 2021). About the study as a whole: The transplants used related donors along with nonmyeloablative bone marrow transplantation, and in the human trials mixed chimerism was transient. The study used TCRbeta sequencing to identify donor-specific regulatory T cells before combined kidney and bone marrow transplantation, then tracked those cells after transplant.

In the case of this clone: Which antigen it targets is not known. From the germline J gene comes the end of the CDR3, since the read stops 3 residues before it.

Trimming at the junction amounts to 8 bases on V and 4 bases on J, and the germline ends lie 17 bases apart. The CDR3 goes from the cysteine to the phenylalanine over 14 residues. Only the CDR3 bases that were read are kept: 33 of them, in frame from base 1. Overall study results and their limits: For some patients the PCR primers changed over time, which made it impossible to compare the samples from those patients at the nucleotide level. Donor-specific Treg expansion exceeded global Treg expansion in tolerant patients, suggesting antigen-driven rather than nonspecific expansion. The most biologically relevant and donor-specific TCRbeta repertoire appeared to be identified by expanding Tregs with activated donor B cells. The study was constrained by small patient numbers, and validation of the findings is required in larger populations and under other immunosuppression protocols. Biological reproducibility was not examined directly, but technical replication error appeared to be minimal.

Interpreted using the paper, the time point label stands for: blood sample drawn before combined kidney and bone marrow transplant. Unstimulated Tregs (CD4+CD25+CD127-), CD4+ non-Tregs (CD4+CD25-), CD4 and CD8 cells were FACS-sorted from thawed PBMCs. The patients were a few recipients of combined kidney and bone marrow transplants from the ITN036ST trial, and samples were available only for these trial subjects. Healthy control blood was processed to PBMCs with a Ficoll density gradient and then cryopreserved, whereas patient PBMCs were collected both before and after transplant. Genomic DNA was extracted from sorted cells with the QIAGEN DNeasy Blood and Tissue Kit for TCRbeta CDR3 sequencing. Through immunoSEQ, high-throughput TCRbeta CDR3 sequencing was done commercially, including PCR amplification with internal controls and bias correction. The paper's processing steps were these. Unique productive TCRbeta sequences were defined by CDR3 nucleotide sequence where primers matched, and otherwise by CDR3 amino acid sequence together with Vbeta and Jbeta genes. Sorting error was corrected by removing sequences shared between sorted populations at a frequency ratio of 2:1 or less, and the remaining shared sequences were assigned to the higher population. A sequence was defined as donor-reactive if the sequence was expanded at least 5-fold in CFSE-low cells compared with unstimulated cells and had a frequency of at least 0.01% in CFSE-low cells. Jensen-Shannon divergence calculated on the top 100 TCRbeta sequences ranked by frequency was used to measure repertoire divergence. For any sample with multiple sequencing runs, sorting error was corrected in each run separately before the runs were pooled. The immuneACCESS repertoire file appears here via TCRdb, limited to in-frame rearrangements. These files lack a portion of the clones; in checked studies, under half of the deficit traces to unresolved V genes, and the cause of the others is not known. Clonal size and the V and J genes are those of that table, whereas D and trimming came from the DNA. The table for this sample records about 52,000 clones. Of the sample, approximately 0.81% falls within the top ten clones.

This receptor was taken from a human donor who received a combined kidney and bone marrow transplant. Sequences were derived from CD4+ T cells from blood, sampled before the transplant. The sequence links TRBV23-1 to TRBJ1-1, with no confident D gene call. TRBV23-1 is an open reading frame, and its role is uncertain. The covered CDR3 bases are TGCGCCAGCGAGTGTGTTAAGGGTGGCACTGAA. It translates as CASECVKGGTE. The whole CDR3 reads CASECVKGGTEAFF.